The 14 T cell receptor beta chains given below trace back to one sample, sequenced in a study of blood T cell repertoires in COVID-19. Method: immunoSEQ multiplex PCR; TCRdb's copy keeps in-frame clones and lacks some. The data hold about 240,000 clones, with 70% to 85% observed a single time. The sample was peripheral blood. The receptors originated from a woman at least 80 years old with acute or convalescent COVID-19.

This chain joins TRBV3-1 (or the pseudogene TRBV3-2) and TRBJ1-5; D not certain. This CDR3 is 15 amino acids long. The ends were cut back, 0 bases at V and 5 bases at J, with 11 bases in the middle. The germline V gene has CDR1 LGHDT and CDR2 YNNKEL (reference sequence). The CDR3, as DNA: TGTGCCAGCAGCCAAGATCCGGGGTCGGATCAGCCCCAGCATTTT. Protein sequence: CASSQDPGSDQPQHF.

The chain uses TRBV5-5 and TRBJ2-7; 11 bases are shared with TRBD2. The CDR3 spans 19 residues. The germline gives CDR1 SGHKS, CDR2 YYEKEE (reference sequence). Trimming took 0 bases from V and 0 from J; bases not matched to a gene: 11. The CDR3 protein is CASSLEGSGGAASSYEQYF. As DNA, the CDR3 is TGTGCCAGCAGCTTGGAAGGTAGCGGGGGGGCAGCGAGCTCCTACGAGCAGTACTTC.

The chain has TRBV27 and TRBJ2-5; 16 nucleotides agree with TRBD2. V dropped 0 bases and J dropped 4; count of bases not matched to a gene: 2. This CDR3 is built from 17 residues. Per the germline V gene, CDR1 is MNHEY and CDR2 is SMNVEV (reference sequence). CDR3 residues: CASSLSGLAGGLETQYF. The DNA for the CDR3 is TGTGCCAGCAGTTTATCGGGACTAGCGGGGGGGCTAGAGACCCAGTACTTC.

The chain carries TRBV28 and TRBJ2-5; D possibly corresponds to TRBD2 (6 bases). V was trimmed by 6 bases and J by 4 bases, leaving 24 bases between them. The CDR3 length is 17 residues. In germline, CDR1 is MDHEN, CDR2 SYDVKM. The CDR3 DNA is TGTGCCAGCAGCTCCGACCGGGGCAGGGCGGGACGAGAGACCCAGTACTTC. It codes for CASSSDRGRAGRETQYF.

Here the CDR3 reads CAISPGQTGQTNVLTF. The CDR3, as DNA: TGTGCCATCAGTCCAGGACAGACCGGGCAGACCAACGTCCTGACTTTC. The rearrangement links TRBV10-3 to TRBJ2-6; TRBD1 is a possible D gene (6 bases). The ends were cut back, 5 bases at V and 8 bases at J, with 19 bases in the middle. This CDR3 is 16 amino acids long. Germline assignment: CDR1 ENHRY and CDR2 SYGVKD.

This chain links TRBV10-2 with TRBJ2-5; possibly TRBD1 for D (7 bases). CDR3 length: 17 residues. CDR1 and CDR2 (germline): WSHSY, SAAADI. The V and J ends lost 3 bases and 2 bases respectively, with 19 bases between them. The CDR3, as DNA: TGCGCCAGCAGTGAAGGGGCGGGGACAGCAGTTCAAGAGACCCAGTACTTC. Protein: CASSEGAGTAVQETQYF.

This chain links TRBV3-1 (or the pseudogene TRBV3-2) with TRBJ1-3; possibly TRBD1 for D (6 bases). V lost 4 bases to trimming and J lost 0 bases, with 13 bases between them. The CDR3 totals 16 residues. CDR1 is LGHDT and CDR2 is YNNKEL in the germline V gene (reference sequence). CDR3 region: CASSPVTGHSGNTIYF. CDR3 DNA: TGTGCCAGCAGCCCCGTGACAGGCCACTCTGGAAACACCATATATTTT.

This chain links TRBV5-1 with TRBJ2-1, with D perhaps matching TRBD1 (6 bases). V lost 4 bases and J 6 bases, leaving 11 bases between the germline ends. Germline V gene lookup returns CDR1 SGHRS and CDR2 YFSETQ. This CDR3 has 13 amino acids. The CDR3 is CASSRDILNEQFF. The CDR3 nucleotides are TGCGCCAGCAGCAGGGACATCCTCAATGAGCAGTTCTTC.

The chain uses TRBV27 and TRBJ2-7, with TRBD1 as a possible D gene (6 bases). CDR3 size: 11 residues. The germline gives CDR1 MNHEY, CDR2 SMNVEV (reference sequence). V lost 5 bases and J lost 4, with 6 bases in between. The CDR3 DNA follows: TGTGCCAGCAGTACAGGGTACGAGCAGTACTTC. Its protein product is CASSTGYEQYF.

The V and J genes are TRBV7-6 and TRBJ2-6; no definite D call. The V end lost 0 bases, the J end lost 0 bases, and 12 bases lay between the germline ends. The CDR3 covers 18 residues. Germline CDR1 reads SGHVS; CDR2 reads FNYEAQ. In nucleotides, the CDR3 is TGTGCCAGCAGCTTAGCGGCCGTTCAAATCTCTGGGGCCAACGTCCTGACTTTC. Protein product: CASSLAAVQISGANVLTF.

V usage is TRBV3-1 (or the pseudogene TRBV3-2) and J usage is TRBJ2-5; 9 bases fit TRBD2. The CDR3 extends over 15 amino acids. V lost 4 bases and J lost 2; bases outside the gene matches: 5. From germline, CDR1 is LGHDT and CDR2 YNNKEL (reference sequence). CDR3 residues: CASSPWAGGQETQYF. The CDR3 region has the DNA TGTGCCAGCAGCCCCTGGGCGGGGGGGCAAGAGACCCAGTACTTC.

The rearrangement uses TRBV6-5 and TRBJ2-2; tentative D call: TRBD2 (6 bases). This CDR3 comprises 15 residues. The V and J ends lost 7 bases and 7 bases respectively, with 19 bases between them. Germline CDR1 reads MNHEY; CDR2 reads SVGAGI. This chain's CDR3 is CASTLGAGWIGELFF. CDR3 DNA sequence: TGTGCCAGCACCCTCGGGGCGGGGTGGATCGGGGAGCTGTTTTTT.

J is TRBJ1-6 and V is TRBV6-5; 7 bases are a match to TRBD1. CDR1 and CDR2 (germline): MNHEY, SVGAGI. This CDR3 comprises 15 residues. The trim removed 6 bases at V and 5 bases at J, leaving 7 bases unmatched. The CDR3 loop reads CASSPMTGNNSPLHF. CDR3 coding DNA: TGTGCCAGCAGCCCGATGACAGGGAATAATTCACCCCTCCACTTT.

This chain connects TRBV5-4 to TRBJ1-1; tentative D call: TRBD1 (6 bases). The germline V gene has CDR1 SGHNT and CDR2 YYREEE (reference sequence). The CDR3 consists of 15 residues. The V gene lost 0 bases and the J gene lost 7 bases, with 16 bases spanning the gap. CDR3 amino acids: CASSLGGQHFLEAFF. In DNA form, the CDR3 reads TGTGCCAGCAGCTTGGGGGGGCAGCACTTCCTTGAAGCTTTCTTT.